This paragraph reports one T cell receptor (beta chain). This specimen comes from a study of blood T cell repertoires in COVID-19. Across the study: Spain, Italy and the United States supplied samples that represented acute and convalescent COVID-19. The cDNA or gDNA used as material had been derived from T cells, B-cell-depleted T cells, or PBMCs.

CDR1 and CDR2 from the germline V gene are LGHNA and YSLEER. The CDR3 extends over 15 amino acids. The V and J ends lost 4 bases and 4 bases, in that order; junction bases with no gene match: 9. Authors' analysis steps: Estimation of nucleated cell counts relied on the amplification of reference gene primers. Here immunoSEQ multiplex PCR was the method, and the copy in TCRdb shows in-frame clones only, minus some. V and J calls and clone size are copied from that table; D and trimming were computed from the DNA. This repertoire shows 150,000 to 200,000 clones, around 82% found once; its top ten account for roughly 9.2%.

Sample: peripheral blood. This clonotype originated in an elderly woman with acute or convalescent COVID-19. This rearrangement joins TRBV4-3 to TRBJ2-7; 8 nucleotides agree with TRBD2. CDR3 coding DNA: TGCGCCAGCAGCCCCGGCACCCAGCGGGGGTACGAGCAGTACTTC. This sequence encodes CASSPGTQRGYEQYF.